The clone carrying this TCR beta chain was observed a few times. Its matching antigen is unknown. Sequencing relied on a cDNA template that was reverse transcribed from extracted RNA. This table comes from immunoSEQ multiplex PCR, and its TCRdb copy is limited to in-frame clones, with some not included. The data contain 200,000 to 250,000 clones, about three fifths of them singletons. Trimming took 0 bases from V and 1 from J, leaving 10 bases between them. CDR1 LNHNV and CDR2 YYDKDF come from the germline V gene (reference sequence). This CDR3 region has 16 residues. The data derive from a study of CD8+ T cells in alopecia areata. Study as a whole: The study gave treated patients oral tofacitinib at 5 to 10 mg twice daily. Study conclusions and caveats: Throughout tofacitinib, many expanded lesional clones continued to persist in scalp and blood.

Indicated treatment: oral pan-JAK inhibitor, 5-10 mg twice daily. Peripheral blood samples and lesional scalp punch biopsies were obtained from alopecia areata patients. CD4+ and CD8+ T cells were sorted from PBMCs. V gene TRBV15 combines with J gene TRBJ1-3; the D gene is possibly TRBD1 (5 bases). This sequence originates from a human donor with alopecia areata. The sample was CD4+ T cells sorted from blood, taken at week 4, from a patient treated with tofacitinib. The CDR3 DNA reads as TGTGCCACCAGCAGAGACCAGGGTCCTTCTGGAAACACCATATATTTT. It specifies CATSRDQGPSGNTIYF.